This T cell receptor (beta chain) was documented in a study of chemoradiotherapy in HPV16-positive cancers. This clone was detected only a few times. Its matching antigen is unknown. The assay was immunoSEQ multiplex PCR, and TCRdb's table has in-frame clones only and misses some. Here the sample spans about 8,400 clones, about 68% being singletons. The study's findings and limits: In HPV16-positive patients, HPV-responsive T-cell expansion tracked better recurrence-free survival. Candidate HPV-specific clones and E7-related TCR motifs grew in tumor during treatment.

The TCR comes from a human donor with HPV-associated anogenital cancer. The source material was tumor tissue, sampled from a patient who underwent chemoradiotherapy.

The CDR3 sequence: CASSLGQGDHRYGYTF. The CDR3 DNA sequence: TGTGCCAGCAGTTTGGGACAGGGCGATCATCGCTATGGCTACACCTTC. The chain joins TRBV27 to TRBJ1-2; 9 bases match TRBD1. The CDR3 extends over 16 amino acids. From germline, CDR1 is MNHEY and CDR2 SMNVEV (reference sequence). Trimming took 3 bases from V and 4 from J; bases not matched to a gene: 9.